This TCR beta chain was observed in a study of CD8+ T cells in alopecia areata. This clone was seen only once. What it recognizes is unknown. General observations from the study: Resident alphabeta T-cell populations of normal skin are likewise subject to sequencing in scalp samples. Among the top 100, expanded CD8+ clones, as well as scalp clonality, were significantly decreased by tofacitinib. Compared with mice, patients displayed less clear TCR sharing, possibly for HLA-related reasons. Lesional scalp, notably in alopecia totalis/universalis, had clonality above that of normal scalp.

RNA was extracted and reverse transcribed into cDNA as the sequencing template. Some clones are missing from TCRdb's copy, which holds only in-frame ones; the method was immunoSEQ multiplex PCR. This table has about 250,000 clones, 60% appearing once. V lost 0 bases and J lost 6; bases outside the gene matches: 7. The CDR3 extends over 15 amino acids. CDR1 SGHRS and CDR2 YFSETQ come from the germline V gene. Treatment given: oral pan-JAK inhibitor, 5-10 mg twice daily. Specimen: CD4+ T cells sorted from blood, collected at week 52, from a patient treated with tofacitinib. The source of this sequence is a human donor with alopecia areata. J is TRBJ1-1 and V is TRBV5-1, with 8 bases aligning to TRBD1. CDR3 DNA: TGCGCCAGCAGCTTGGACAGGACAGGGTATTCTGAAGCTTTCTTT. Translation gives CASSLDRTGYSEAFF. The variable domain in full, with the rest retrieved from reference TRBV5-1 and TRBJ1-1, is KAGVTQTPRYLIKTRGQQVTLSCSPISGHRSVSWYQQTPGQGLQFLFEYFSETQRNKGNFPGRFSGRQFSNSRSEMNVSTLELGDSALYLCASSLDRTGYSEAFFGQGTRLTVV.